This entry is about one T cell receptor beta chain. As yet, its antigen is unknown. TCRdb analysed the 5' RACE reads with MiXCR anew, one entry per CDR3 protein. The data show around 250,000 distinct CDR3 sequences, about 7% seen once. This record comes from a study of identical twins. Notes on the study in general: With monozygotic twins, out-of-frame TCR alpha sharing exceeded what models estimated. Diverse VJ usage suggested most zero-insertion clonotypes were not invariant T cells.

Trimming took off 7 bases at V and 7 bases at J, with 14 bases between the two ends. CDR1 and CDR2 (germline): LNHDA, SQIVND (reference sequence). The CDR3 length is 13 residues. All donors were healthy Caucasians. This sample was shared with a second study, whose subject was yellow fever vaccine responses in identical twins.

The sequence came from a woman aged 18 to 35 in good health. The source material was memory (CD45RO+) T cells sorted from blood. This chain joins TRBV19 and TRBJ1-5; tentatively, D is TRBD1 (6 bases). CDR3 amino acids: CASNEGVGQPQHF. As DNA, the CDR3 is TGTGCCAGTAATGAGGGGGTGGGACAGCCCCAGCATTTT. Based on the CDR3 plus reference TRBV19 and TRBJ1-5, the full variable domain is DGGITQSPKYLFRKEGQNVTLSCEQNLNHDAMYWYRQDPGQGLRLIYYSQIVNDFQKGDIAEGYSVSREKKESFPLTVTSAQKNPTAFYLCASNEGVGQPQHFGDGTRLSIL.